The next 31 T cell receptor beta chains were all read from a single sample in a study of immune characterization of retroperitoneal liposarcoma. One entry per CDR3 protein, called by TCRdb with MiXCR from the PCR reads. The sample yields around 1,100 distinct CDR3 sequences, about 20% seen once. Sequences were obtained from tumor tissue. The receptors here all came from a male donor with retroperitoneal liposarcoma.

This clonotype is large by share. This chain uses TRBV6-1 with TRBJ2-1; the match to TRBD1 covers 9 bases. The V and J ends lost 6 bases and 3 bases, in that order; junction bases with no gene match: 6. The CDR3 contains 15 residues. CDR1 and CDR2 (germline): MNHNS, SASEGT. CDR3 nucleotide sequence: TGTGCCAGCAGCCCGGGACAGGGAGTCTACAATGAGCAGTTCTTC. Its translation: CASSPGQGVYNEQFF.

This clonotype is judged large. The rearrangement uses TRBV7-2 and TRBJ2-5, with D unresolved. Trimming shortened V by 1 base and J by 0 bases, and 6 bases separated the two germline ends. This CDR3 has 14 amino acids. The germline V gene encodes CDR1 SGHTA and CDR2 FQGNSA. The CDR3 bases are TGTGCCAGCAGCTTAGTTGACTACCAAGAGACCCAGTACTTC. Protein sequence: CASSLVDYQETQYF.

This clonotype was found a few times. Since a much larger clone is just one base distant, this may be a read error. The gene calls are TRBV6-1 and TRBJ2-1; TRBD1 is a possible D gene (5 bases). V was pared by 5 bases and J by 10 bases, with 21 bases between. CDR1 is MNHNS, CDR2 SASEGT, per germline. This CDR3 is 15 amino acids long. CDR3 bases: TGTGCCAGCAGTTCCCCTCGCAGGACACGGTACGAGCAGTTCTTC. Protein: CASSSPRRTRYEQFF.

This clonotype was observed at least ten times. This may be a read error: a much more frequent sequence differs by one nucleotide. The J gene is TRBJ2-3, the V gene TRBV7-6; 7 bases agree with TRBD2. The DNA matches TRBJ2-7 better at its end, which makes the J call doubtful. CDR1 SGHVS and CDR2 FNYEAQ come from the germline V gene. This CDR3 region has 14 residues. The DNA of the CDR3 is TGTGCCAGCAGCTTAGAGGTGGTTCTAGCGGAACAGTACTTC. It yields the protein CASSLEVVLAEQYF.

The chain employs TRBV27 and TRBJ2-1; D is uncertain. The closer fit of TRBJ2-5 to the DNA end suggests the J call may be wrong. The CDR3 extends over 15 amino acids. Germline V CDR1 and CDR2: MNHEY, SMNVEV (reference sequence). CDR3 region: CASSLIGTNPETQYF. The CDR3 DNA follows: TGTGCCAGCAGTTTAATAGGAACAAACCCAGAGACCCAGTACTTC.

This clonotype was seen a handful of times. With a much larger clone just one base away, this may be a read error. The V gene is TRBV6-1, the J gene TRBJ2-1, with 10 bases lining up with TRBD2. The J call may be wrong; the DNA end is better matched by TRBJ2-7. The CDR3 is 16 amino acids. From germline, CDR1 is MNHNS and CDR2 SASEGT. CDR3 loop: CASSESGGAAYNEQYF. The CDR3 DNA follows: TGTGCCAGCAGCGAAAGCGGGGGGGCGGCCTACAATGAGCAGTACTTC.

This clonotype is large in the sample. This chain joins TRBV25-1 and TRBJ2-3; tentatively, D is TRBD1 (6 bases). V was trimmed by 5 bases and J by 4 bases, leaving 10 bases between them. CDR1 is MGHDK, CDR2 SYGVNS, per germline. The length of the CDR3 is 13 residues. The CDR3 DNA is TGTGCCAGCAGTAAGGCAGGGGCAGATACGCAGTATTTT. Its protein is CASSKAGADTQYF.

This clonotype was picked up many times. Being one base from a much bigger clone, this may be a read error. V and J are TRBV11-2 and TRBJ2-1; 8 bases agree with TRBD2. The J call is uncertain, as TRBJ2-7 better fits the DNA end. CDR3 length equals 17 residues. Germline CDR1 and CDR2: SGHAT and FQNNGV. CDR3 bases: TGTGCCAGCAGCTTAGGGTTAGGGACTAGGACCTACAATGAGCAGTACTTC. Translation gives CASSLGLGTRTYNEQYF.

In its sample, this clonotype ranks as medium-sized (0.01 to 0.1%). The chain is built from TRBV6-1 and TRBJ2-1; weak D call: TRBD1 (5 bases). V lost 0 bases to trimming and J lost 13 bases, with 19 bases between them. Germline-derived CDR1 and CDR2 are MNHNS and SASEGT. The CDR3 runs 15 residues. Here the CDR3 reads CASSEADRYQETQFF. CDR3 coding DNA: TGTGCCAGCAGTGAAGCTGACAGATACCAAGAGACCCAGTTCTTC.

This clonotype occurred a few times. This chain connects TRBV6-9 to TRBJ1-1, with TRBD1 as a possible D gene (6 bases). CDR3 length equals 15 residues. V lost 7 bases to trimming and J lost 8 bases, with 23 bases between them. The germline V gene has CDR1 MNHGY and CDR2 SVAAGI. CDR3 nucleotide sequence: TGTGCCAGCACCTCGAGGGGCATGCCAGGGGAGGAAGCTTTCTTT. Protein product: CASTSRGMPGEEAFF.

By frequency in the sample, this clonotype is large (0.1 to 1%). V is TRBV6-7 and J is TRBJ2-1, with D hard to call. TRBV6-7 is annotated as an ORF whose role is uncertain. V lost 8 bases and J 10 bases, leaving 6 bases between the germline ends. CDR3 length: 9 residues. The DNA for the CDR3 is TGTGCCAGCCATCCCGAGCAGTTCTTC. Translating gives CASHPEQFF.

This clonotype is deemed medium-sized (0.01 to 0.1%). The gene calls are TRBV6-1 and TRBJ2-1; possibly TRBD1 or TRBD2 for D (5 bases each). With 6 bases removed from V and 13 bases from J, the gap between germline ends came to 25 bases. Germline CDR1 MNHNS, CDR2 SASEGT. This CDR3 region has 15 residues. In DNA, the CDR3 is TGTGCCAGCAGCGACCACATACTGCAATCCGGGGCCCAGTTCTTC. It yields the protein CASSDHILQSGAQFF.

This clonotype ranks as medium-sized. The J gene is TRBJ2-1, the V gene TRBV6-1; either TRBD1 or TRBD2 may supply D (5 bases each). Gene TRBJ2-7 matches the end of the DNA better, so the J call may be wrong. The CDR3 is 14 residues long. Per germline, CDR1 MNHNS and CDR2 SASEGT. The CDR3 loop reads CASSVGEFSYEQYF. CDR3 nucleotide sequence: TGTGCCAGCAGTGTAGGGGAGTTCTCCTACGAGCAGTACTTC.

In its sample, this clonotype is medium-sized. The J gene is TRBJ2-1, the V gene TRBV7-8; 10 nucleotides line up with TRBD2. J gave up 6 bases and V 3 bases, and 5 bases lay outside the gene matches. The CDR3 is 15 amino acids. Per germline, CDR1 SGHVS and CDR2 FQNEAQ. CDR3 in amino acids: CASSFPAGGPNEQFF. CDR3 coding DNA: TGTGCCAGCAGCTTCCCAGCGGGGGGGCCCAATGAGCAGTTCTTC.

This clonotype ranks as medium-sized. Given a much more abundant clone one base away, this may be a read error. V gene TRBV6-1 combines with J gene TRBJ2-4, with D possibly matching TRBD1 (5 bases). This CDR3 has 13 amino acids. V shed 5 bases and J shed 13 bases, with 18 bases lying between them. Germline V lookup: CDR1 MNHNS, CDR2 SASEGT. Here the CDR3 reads CASSQGIGYEQYF. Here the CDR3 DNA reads TGTGCCAGCAGTCAGGGAATCGGATATGAGCAGTACTTC.

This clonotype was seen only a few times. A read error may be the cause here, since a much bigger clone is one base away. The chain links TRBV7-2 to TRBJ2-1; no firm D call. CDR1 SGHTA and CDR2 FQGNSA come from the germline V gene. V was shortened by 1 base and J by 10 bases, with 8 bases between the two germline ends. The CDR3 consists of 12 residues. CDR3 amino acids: CASSLGYYEQFF. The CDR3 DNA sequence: TGTGCCAGCAGCTTAGGATATTACGAGCAGTTCTTC. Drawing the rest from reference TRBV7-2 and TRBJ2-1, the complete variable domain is GAGVSQSPSNKVTEKGKDVELRCDPISGHTALYWYRQSLGQGLEFLIYFQGNSAPDKSGLPSDRFSAERTGGSVSTLTIQRTQQEDSAVYLCASSLGYYEQFFGPGTRLTVL.

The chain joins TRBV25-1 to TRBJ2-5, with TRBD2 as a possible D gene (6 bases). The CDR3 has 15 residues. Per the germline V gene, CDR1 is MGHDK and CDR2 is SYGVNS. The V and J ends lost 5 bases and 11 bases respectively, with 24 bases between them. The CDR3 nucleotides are TGTGCCAGCAGTTCCGGGACTTCCCTAAACAATGAGCAGTACTTC. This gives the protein CASSSGTSLNNEQYF.

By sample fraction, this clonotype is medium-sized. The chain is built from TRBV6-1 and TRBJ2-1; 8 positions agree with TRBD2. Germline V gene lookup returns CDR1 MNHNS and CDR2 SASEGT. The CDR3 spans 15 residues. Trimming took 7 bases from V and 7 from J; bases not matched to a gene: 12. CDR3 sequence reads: CASISTGGGGNEQFF. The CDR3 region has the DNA TGTGCCAGCATTAGTACGGGGGGGGGGGGAAATGAGCAGTTCTTC.

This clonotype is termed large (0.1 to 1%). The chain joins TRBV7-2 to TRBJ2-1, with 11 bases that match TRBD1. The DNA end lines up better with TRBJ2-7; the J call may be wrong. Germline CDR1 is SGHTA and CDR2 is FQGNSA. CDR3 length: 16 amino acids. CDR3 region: CASSRGQGGLSYEQYF. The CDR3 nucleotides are TGTGCCAGCAGCCGGGGACAGGGGGGACTCTCCTACGAGCAGTACTTC.

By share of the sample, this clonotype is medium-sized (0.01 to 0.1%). The CDR3 loop reads CASSLGTVYNEQFF. The CDR3 DNA reads TGTGCCAGCAGTTTAGGGACAGTCTACAATGAGCAGTTCTTC. V and J are TRBV6-1 and TRBJ2-1; 7 bases agree with TRBD1. CDR3 length: 14 residues. The J segment lost 3 bases and the V segment lost 5 bases, leaving 4 bases of the junction unmatched. The germline V gene has CDR1 MNHNS and CDR2 SASEGT.

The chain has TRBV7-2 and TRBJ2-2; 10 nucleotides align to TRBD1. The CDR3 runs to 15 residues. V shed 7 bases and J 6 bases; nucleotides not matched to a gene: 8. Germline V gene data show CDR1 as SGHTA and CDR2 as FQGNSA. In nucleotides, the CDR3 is TGTGCCAGCATCCATCCGACAGGGGGCGCCGGGGAGCTGTTTTTT. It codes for CASIHPTGGAGELFF.

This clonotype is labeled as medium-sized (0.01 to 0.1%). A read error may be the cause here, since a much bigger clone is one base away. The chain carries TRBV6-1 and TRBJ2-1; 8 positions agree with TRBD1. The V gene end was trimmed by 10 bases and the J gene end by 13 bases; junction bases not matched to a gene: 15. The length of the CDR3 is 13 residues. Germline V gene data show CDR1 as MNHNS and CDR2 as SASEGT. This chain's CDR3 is CATDRTGKETQFF. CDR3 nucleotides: TGTGCCACCGACCGGACAGGGAAAGAGACCCAGTTCTTC.

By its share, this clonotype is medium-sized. The CDR3 region has the DNA TGTGCCAGCAGTTACTCGATAGGTGTCGATGAGCAGTACTTC. Amino acid sequence: CASSYSIGVDEQYF. The chain carries TRBV6-5 and TRBJ2-1; D gene ambiguous. TRBJ2-7 matches the DNA end more closely, so the J call is doubtful. The CDR3 is 14 residues long. Germline V CDR1 and CDR2: MNHEY, SVGAGI.

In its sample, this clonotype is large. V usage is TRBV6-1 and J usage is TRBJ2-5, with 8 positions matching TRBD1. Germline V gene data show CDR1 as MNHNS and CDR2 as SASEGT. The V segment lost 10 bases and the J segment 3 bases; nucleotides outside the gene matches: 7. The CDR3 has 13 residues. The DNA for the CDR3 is TGTGCCACCGACCGGACAGGGAAAGAGACCCAGTACTTC. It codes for CATDRTGKETQYF.

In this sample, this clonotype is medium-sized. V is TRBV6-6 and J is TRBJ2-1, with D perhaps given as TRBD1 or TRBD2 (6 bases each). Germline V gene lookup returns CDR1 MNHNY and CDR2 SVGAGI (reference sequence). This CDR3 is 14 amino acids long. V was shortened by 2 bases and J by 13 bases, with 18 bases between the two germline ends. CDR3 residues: CASSYRRTGAPQFF. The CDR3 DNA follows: TGTGCCAGCAGTTACCGACGCACGGGGGCGCCCCAGTTCTTC.

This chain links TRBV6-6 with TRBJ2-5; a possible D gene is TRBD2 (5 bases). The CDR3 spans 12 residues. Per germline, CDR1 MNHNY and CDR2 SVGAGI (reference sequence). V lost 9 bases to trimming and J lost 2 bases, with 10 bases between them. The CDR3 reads CASGRVQETQYF. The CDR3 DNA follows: TGTGCCAGTGGGCGGGTACAAGAGACCCAGTACTTC.

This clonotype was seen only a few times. The CDR3 here is CASSESGTNLLPTDTQYF. CDR3 in DNA: TGCGCCAGCAGTGAGTCTGGGACTAACTTACTGCCCACAGATACGCAGTATTTT. The chain joins TRBV10-2 to TRBJ2-3; 7 nucleotides line up with TRBD2. V lost 0 bases to trimming and J lost 2 bases; unmatched junction nucleotides: 11. CDR1 is WSHSY and CDR2 is SAAADI in the germline V gene. The CDR3 is 18 residues long.

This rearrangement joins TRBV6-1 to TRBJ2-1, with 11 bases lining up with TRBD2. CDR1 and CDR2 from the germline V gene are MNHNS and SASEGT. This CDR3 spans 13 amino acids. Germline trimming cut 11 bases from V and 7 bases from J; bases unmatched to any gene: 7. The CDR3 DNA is TGTGCCGGCCGACTAGCGGGAAGGAATGAGCAGTTCTTC. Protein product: CAGRLAGRNEQFF.

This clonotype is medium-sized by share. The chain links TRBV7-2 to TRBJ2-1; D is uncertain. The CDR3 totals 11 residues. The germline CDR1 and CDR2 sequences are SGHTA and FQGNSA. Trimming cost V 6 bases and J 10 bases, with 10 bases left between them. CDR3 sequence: CASRRAYEQFF. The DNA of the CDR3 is TGTGCCAGCAGGCGAGCCTACGAGCAGTTCTTC.

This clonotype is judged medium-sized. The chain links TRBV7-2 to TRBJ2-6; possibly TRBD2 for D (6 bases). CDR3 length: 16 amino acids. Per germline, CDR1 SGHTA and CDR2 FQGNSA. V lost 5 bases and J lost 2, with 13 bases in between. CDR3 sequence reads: CASSPRRGPGANVLTF. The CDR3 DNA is TGTGCCAGCAGCCCAAGGCGGGGTCCTGGGGCCAACGTCCTGACTTTC.

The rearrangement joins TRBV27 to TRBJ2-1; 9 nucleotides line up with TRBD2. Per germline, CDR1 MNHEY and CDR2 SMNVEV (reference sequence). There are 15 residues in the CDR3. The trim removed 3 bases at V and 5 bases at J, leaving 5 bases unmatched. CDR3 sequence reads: CASSFSAGGHNEQFF. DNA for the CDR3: TGTGCCAGCAGTTTTTCAGCGGGAGGACACAATGAGCAGTTCTTC.